This T cell receptor beta chain was profiled in a study of blood T cell repertoires in COVID-19. Looking at the study overall: There were acute and convalescent COVID-19 samples, and they came from the United States, Italy and Spain.

In the original workflow: Amplifying reference gene primers gave estimates of nucleated cell counts. The method was immunoSEQ multiplex PCR; TCRdb's version includes in-frame clones alone and lacks a portion of them. The V and J calls and clone size come from that table; D and trimming were worked out from the DNA. The table records 290,000 or so clones, around 90% of them present only once. CDR1 and CDR2 from the germline V gene are SGDLS and YYNGEE. V lost 0 bases to trimming and J lost 6 bases, with 7 bases between them. The CDR3 runs 13 residues. The receptor's source is an older man with acute or convalescent COVID-19. The specimen was peripheral blood. This sequence joins TRBV9 and TRBJ2-1, with a tentative D call TRBD2 (5 bases). The CDR3 bases are TGTGCCAGCAGCGTAGGTACTAGCAATGAGCAGTTCTTC. Translated, it gives CASSVGTSNEQFF.